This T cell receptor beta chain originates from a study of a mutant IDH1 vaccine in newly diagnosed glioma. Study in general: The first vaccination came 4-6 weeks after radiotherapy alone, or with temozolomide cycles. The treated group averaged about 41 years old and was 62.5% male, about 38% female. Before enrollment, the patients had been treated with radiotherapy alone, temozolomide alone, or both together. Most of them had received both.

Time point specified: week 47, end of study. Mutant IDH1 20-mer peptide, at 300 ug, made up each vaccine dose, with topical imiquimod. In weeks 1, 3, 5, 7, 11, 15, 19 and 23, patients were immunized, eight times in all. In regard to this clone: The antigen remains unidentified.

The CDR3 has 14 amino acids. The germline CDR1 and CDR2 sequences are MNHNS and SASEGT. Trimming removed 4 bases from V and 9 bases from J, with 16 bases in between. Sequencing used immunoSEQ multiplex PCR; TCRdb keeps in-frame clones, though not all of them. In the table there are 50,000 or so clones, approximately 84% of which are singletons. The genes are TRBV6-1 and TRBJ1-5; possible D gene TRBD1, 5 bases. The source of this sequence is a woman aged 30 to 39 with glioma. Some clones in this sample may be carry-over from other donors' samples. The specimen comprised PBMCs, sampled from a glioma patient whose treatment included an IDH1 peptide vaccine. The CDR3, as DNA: TGTGCCAGCAGTGGACGGGCGACGGGGCGGCCCCAGCATTTT. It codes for CASSGRATGRPQHF.